The present TCR beta chain was sequenced within a study of blood T cell repertoires in COVID-19. Across the whole study: Sites across the United States, Italy and Spain contributed samples from acute and convalescent COVID-19. PBMCs, B-cell-depleted T cells, or T cells provided the cDNA or gDNA that made up the material.

This clone was observed a single time. TCRdb keeps only in-frame clones here, not all; method: immunoSEQ multiplex PCR. The data show 70,000 to 90,000 clones, with over 75% seen just once and 3.8% held by the top ten. J was trimmed by 6 bases and V by 4 bases; bases with no gene match: 7. The V gene's germline CDR1 is LNHDA and CDR2 SQIVND (reference sequence). This CDR3 spans 15 amino acids. The rearrangement uses TRBV19 and TRBJ1-1, with 11 bases fitting TRBD1. This TCR was recovered from a man between 60 and 75 years old with acute or convalescent COVID-19. The sample comprised peripheral blood. CDR3 nucleotide sequence: TGTGCCAGTAGTACTCGGGACAGGGGGACCCCTGAAGCTTTCTTT. As protein: CASSTRDRGTPEAFF.